This TCR beta chain was profiled in a study of cytotoxic CD8 clonotypes in ibrutinib-treated CLL. Across the whole study: Timing of response sample collection was a median around 12 months after treatment start, with a range of 6 to 36.

Study results and caveats: On treatment, the uncommon public clonotypes contracted or remained stable.

Data came from immunoSEQ multiplex PCR; TCRdb stores just in-frame clones and leaves some out. In the table there are 130,000 or so clones, 60% to 85% of which are singletons. In regard to this clone: The antigen remains undetermined.

Deletions cut 6 bases from V and 1 base from J, with 9 bases between. This CDR3 is built from 14 residues. Germline V gene data show CDR1 as SSHAT and CDR2 as FNYEAQ (reference sequence). The sample was PBMCs, taken after 12 months of ibrutinib treatment. V is TRBV7-7 and J is TRBJ2-2; no firm D call. This clonotype was obtained from a human donor with chronic lymphocytic leukemia. CDR3 nucleotide sequence: TGTGCCAGCAGAGGCCTTCAGAACACCGGGGAGCTGTTTTTT. It encodes CASRGLQNTGELFF.